This T cell receptor (beta chain) was sequenced during a study of Graves' ophthalmopathy and Graves' hyperthyroidism. Researchers classed hyperthyroidism as stable given no ophthalmopathy within 18 months of follow-up. Aged 18 to 65, hyperthyroidism patients had been newly diagnosed, with under 2 months' duration. Around 10 ml of fresh blood yielded the PBMCs by density gradient. Investigators amplified TCR beta CDR3 regions from RNA transcripts. RT-PCR in the first round used HTBI primers; a second-round multiplex PCR followed. One entry per CDR3 protein results from TCRdb running MiXCR on the multiplex PCR reads. The table records about 400,000 distinct CDR3 sequences, around 21% of them present only once. This clonotype was picked up many times. The receptor comes from a woman aged 18-29 years with stable Graves' hyperthyroidism. The sequenced material came from peripheral blood.

CDR3 protein: CASSPGLESYEQYF. CDR3 nucleotides: TGTGCCAGCAGCCCTGGACTAGAGTCCTACGAGCAGTACTTC. The chain couples TRBV28 to TRBJ2-7, with 7 nucleotides matching TRBD2. V trimming: 6 bases; J trimming: 1 base; junction bases outside the gene matches: 6. This CDR3 region has 14 residues. Germline lookup yields CDR1 MDHEN and CDR2 SYDVKM.